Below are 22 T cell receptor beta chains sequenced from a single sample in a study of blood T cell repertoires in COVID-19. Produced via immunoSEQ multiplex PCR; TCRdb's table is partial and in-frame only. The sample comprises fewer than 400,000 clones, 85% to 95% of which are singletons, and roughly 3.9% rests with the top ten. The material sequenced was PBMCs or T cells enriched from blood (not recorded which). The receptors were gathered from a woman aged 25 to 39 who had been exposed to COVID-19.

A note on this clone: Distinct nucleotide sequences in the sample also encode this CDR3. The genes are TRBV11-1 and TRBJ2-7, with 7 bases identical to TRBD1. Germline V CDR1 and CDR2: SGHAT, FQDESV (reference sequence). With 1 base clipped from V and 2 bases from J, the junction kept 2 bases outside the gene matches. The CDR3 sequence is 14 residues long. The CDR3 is CASSLGQGAYEQYF. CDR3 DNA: TGTGCCAGCAGCTTAGGGCAGGGGGCCTACGAGCAGTACTTC.

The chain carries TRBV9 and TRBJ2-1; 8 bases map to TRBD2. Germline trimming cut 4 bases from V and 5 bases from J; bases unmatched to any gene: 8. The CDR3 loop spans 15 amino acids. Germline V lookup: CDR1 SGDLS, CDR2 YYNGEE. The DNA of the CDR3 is TGTGCCAGCAGCATCACGGGGGGGCCCAACAATGAGCAGTTCTTC. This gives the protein CASSITGGPNNEQFF.

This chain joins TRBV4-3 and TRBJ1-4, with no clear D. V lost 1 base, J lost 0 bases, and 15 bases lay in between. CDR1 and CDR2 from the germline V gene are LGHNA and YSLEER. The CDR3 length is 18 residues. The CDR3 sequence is CASSQGTLATATNEKLFF. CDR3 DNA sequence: TGCGCCAGCAGCCAAGGAACGTTGGCGACTGCAACTAATGAAAAACTGTTTTTT.

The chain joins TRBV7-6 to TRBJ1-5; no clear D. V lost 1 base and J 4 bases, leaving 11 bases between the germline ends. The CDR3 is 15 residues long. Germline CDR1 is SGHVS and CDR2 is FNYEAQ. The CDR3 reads CASSLEAGRNQPQHF. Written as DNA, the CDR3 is TGTGCCAGCAGCTTAGAAGCGGGGAGGAATCAGCCCCAGCATTTT.

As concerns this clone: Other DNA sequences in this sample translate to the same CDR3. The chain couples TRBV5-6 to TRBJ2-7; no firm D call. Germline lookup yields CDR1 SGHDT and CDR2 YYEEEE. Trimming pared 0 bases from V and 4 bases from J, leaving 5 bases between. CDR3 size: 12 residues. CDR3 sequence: CASSLGGYEQYF. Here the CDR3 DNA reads TGTGCCAGCAGCTTGGGCGGTTACGAGCAGTACTTC. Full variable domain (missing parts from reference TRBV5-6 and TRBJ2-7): DAGVTQSPTHLIKTRGQQVTLRCSPKSGHDTVSWYQQALGQGPQFIFQYYEEEERQRGNFPDRFSGHQFPNYSSELNVNALLLGDSALYLCASSLGGYEQYFGPGTRLTVT.

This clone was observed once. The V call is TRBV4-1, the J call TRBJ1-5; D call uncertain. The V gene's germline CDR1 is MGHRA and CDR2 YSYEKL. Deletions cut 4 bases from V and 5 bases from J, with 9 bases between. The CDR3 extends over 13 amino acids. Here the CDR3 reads CASSPNTDQPQHF. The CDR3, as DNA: TGCGCCAGCAGCCCGAATACAGATCAGCCCCAGCATTTT.

CDR3 DNA: TGTGCCAGCAGTCCGGGACGGAAAGAAGCGGGGGATGCAAAGTACACCTTC. Its translation: CASSPGRKEAGDAKYTF. V and J are TRBV6-6 and TRBJ1-2; possibly TRBD1 for D (5 bases). This CDR3 is 17 amino acids long. Germline V gene sequence: CDR1 MNHNY, CDR2 SVGAGI (reference sequence). Trimming removed 5 bases from V and 11 bases from J, with 30 bases in between.

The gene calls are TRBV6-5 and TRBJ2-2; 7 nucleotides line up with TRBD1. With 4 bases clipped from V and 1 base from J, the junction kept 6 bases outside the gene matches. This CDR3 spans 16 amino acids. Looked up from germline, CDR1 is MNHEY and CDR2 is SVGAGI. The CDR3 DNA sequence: TGTGCCAGCAGTTTTAGGGGGCTGATGAACACCGGGGAGCTGTTTTTT. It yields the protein CASSFRGLMNTGELFF.

CDR3 bases: TGCGCCAGCAGCTTTGACAGGGGAGCTTTCATGAACACTGAAGCTTTCTTT. It is translated as CASSFDRGAFMNTEAFF. The genes are TRBV5-1 and TRBJ1-1; TRBD1 matches 8 bases. This CDR3 comprises 17 residues. V trimming: 2 bases; J trimming: 0 bases; junction bases outside the gene matches: 9. Germline V CDR1 and CDR2: SGHRS, YFSETQ.

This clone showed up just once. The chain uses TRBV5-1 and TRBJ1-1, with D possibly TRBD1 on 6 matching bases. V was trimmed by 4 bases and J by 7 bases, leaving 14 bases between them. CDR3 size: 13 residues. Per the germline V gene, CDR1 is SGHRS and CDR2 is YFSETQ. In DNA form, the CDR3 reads TGCGCCAGCAGCGTCACAGGGAGAGGTGAAGCTTTCTTT. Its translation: CASSVTGRGEAFF.

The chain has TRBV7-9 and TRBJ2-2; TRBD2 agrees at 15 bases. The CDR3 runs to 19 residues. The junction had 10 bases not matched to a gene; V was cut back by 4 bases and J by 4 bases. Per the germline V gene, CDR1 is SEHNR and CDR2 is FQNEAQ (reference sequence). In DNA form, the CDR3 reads TGTGCCAGCAGCTACGGACTAGCGGGGGGGCCAAGACCCACCGGGGAGCTGTTTTTT. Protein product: CASSYGLAGGPRPTGELFF. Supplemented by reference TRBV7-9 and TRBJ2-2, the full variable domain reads DTGVSQNPRHKITKRGQNVTFRCDPISEHNRLYWYRQTLGQGPEFLTYFQNEAQLEKSRLLSDRFSAERPKGSFSTLEIQRTEQGDSAMYLCASSYGLAGGPRPTGELFFGEGSRLTVL.

The CDR3 is CAITRGEQETQYF. The DNA for the CDR3 is TGTGCCATCACCCGGGGGGAACAAGAGACCCAGTACTTC. This sequence joins TRBV10-3 and TRBJ2-5; TRBD2 matches 7 bases. CDR1 is ENHRY and CDR2 is SYGVKD in the germline V gene. This CDR3 region has 13 residues. V was clipped by 7 bases and J by 2 bases; unmatched bases: 4.

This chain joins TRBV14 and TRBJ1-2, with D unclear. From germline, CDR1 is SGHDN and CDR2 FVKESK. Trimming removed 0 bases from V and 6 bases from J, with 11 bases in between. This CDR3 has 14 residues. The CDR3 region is CASSQETGYDGYTF. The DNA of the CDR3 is TGTGCCAGCAGCCAAGAGACTGGGTATGATGGCTACACCTTC.

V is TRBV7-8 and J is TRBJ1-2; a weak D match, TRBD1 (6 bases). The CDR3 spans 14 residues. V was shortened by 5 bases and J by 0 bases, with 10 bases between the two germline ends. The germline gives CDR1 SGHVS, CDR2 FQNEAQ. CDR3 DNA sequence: TGTGCCAGCAGCCAGGGGTCAGCTAACTATGGCTACACCTTC. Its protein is CASSQGSANYGYTF.

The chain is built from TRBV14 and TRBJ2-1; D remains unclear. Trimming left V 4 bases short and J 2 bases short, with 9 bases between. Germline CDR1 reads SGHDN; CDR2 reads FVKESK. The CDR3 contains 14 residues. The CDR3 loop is CASSRLGAYNEQFF. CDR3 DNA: TGTGCCAGCAGCCGTCTAGGTGCCTACAATGAGCAGTTCTTC.

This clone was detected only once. CDR3 protein: CASSDPNDRGAHF. CDR3 bases: TGTGCCAGCAGTGACCCGAACGACAGGGGCGCTCACTTT. The chain recombines TRBV6-2 or TRBV6-3 with TRBJ1-6; 8 bases line up with TRBD1. The CDR3 loop spans 13 amino acids. Germline CDR1 reads MNHEY; CDR2 reads SVGEGT. The trim removed 5 bases at V and 19 bases at J, leaving 13 bases unmatched.

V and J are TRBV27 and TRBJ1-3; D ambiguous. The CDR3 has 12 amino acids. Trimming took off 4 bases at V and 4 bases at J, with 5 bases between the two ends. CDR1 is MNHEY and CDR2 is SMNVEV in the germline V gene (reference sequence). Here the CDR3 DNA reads TGTGCCAGCAGTTCCGGGGGAAACACCATATATTTT. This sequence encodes CASSSGGNTIYF.

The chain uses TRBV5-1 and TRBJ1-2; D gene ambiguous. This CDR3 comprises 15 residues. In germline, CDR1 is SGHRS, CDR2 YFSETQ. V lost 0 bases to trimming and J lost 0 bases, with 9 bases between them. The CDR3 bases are TGCGCCAGCAGCTTGGCCGGCGGTACTAACTATGGCTACACCTTC. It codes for CASSLAGGTNYGYTF.

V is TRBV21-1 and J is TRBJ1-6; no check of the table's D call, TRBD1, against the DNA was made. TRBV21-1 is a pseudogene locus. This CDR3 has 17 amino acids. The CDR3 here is CASSKGGQGDRLSPLHF. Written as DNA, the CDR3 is TGTGCCAGCAGCAAAGGGGGGCAGGGCGATAGACTTTCACCCCTCCACTTT.

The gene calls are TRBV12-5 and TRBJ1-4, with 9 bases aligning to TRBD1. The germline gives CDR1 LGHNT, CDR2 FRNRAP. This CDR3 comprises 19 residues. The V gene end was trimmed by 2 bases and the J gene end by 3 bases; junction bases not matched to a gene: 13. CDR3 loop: CASGLTGGDRVIPNEKLFF. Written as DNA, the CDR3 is TGTGCTAGTGGTTTGACTGGGGGGGACAGGGTGATTCCTAATGAAAAACTGTTTTTT.

The DNA for the CDR3 is TGTGCCAGTAGTACCTCACGACAGGGTCTGTCTAAAAAACTGTTTTTT. Its translation: CASSTSRQGLSKKLFF. The chain carries TRBV19 and TRBJ1-4, with 7 bases lining up with TRBD1. The length of the CDR3 is 16 residues. Germline CDR1 LNHDA, CDR2 SQIVND (reference sequence). Unmatched junction bases numbered 14, after V lost 4 bases and J lost 9 bases.

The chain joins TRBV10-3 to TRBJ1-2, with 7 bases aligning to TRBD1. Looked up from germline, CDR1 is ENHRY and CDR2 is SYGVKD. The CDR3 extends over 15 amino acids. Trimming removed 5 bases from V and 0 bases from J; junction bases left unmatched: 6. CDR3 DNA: TGTGCCATCAGTCGGACAGGCCCCGCTAACTATGGCTACACCTTC. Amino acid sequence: CAISRTGPANYGYTF.